This is a list of T cell receptor beta chains from one sample in a study of control samples from healthy donors and cancer patients. Sequencing was performed with immunoSEQ multiplex PCR; in TCRdb, only in-frame clones are kept and a portion is missing. This sample carries 91,000 or so clones, more than 85% of them seen once, and the ten largest clones take around 0.9%. Sequenced input: blood. Receptors originate from a woman aged 25 to 39 in good health. CDR3s include the opening cysteine and the closing phenylalanine or tryptophan.

TRBV5-4,CASSTQGSNQPQHF
TRBV10-1,CASSQGVGSYEQYF
TRBV2,CASSYGTGADTQYF
TRBV28,CASIQGNNYGYTF
TRBV30,CAWSVSSGANVLTF
TRBV19,CASSDGLAGGFSLGNEQFF
TRBV3-1/TRBV3-2,CASSSRTSGSPYEQYF
TRBV28,CASSFVGNQPQHF
TRBV30,CAWSVLRVVNTIYF
TRBV5-1,CASSLGEGASNQPQHF
TRBV18,CASSWDRGTDTQYF
TRBV5-1,CASSFQGDYGYTF
TRBV14,CASSEGLAGYNEQFF
TRBV9,CASSFEAGNTIYF
TRBV5-1,CASSLGGGVQETQYF
TRBV28,CASSFIVLGGRLNTEAFF